This TCR beta chain is drawn from a study of T cells after yellow fever vaccination. TCRdb passed the 5' RACE reads through MiXCR, listing each CDR3 protein once. The top ten clones hold approximately 28% of a sample with 70,000 to 80,000 distinct CDR3 sequences, around 7.1% of them seen once. The CDR3 totals 14 residues. From germline, CDR1 is LGHNA and CDR2 YNFKEQ. Trimming stripped 10 bases from V and 6 bases from J, with 19 bases between. Comment on this clonotype: Its specificity is not known.

Overall study findings and caveats: Researchers cautioned that FACS-sorted repertoires could harbor abundant clonotypes contaminating from the bulk population. A secondary response was less intense yet reached its peak sooner, at day 5 versus 15. Most clones from primary vaccination were detected again post-booster (about 95% CD4, roughly 91% CD8). Only a minor proportion of clonotypes was detected across both CD4 and CD8 compartments.

The sample consisted of CD8+ T cells sorted from PBMCs, taken 10 days after the first yellow fever vaccination. The TCR originated in a man younger than 35 who received the YFV17D yellow fever vaccine. This sequence joins TRBV4-2 and TRBJ2-1; D uncertain. CDR3 coding DNA: TGTGCCATGGGCCCCGGGCGACGCCGCAATGAGCAGTTCTTC. Translating it yields CAMGPGRRRNEQFF.